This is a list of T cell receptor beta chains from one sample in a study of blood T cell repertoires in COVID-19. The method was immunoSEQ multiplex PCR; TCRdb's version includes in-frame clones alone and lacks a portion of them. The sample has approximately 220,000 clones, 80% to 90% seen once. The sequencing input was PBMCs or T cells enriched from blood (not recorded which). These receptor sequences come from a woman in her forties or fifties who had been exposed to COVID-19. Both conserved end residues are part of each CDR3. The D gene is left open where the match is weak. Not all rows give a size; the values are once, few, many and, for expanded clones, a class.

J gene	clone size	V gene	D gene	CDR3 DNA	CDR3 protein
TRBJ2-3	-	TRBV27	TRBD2	TGTGCCAGCAGTTTATCAAACCCGGGACTAGGGGTCCTCACAGATACGCAGTATTTT	CASSLSNPGLGVLTDTQYF
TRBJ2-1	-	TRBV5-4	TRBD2	TGTGCCAGCAGCTCGCCCCCGGGGACTAGCGGTTACAATGAGCAGTTCTTC	CASSSPPGTSGYNEQFF
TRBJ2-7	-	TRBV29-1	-	TGCAGCGTTAACTTTTCCCCCTACGAGCAGTACTTC	CSVNFSPYEQYF
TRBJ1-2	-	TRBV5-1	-	TGCGCCAGCAGCTTGGGGCAGGTCGGGAATGGCTACACCTTC	CASSLGQVGNGYTF
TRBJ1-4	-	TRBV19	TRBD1	TGTGCCAGTTCGGGACAGGGCGCAACTAATGAAAAACTGTTTTTT	CASSGQGATNEKLFF
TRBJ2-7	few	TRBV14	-	TGTGCCAGCAGCCTCCCAGGTAGGGCGGGCGGATACGAGCAGTACTTC	CASSLPGRAGGYEQYF
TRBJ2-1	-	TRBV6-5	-	TGTGCCAGCAGTTACGGCGGCAGCTCCTACAATGAGCAGTTCTTC	CASSYGGSSYNEQFF
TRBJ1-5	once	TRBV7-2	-	TGTGCCAGCAGCTTAGGAGCTTATAGCAATCAGCCCCAGCATTTT	CASSLGAYSNQPQHF
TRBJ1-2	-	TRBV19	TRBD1	TGTGCCAGTAGTATAGCCCTGCAGACAGGGGGCTACACCTTC	CASSIALQTGGYTF
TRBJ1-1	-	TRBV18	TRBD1	TGTGCCAGCTTCCCAGGGGGCAGAGACACTGAAGCTTTCTTT	CASFPGGRDTEAFF
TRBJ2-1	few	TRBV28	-	TGTGCCAGCAGTTCCTTTAATGAGCAGTTCTTC	CASSSFNEQFF
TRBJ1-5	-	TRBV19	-	TGTGCCAGTAGTCCCGTAGAGGGCAAGGTGGGTCAGCCCCAGCATTTT	CASSPVEGKVGQPQHF
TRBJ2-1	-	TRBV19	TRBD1	TGTGCCAGTAGTATGGGGATCAGGGGGTCCTACAATGAGCAGTTCTTC	CASSMGIRGSYNEQFF
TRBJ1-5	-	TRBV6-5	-	TGTGCCAGCAGTCTAGCTCAGCCCCAGCATTTT	CASSLAQPQHF
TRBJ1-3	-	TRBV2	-	TGTGCCAGCAGTGAAACCAGGAATCCTTCTGGAAACACCATATATTTT	CASSETRNPSGNTIYF
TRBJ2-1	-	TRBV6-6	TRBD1	TGTGCCAGCAGTCCGGACAGGGGTCAGACACTTTACAATGAGCAGTTCTTC	CASSPDRGQTLYNEQFF
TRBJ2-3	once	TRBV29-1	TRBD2	TGCAGCGTCCAGCCGGGACTAGCGAGAACAGATACGCAGTATTTT	CSVQPGLARTDTQYF
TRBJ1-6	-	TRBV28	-	TGTGCCAGCAGTCCCCCGGGGGGTGGCAATTCACCCCTCCACTTT	CASSPPGGGNSPLHF
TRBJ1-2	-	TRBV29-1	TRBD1	TGCAGCGTTTATAACAGGGGGTCAGATGGCTACACCTTC	CSVYNRGSDGYTF
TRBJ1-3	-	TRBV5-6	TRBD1	TGTGCCAGCAGCGCGGTCAGGGGGCGACCTGACTCTGGAAACACCATATATTTT	CASSAVRGRPDSGNTIYF
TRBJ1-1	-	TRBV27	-	TGTGCCAGCAGTCCACGGGCCGGGAGAACTGAAGCTTTCTTT	CASSPRAGRTEAFF
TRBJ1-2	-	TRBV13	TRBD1	TGTGCCAGCAGCCGTCGACAGGGCGGCTATGGCTACACCTTC	CASSRRQGGYGYTF
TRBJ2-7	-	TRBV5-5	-	TGTGCCAGCAGCTCTCCGGCAGGCAACGAGCAGTACTTC	CASSSPAGNEQYF
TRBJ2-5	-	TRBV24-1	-	TGTGCCACCAGTACGTTTGAGAAGGGAGAAGAGACCCAGTACTTC	CATSTFEKGEETQYF
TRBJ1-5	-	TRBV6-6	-	TGTGCCAGCAGTCCCCTGCGGCCCCAGCATTTT	CASSPLRPQHF
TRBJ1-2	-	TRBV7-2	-	TGTGCCAGCAGCACAGACGATAACTATGGCTACACCTTC	CASSTDDNYGYTF
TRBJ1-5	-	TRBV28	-	TGTGCCAGCAGCCTCGACAGGATTTATAGCAATCAGCCCCAGCATTTT	CASSLDRIYSNQPQHF
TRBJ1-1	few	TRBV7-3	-	TGTGCCAGCAGCTTAAACCAAGGACAATCTGAAGCTTTCTTT	CASSLNQGQSEAFF
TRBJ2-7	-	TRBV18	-	TGTGCCAGCTCACCCGGGACCTACGAGCAGTACTTC	CASSPGTYEQYF
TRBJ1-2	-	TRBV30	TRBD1	TGTGCCTGGAGTGTTAAGGGACAGAGAACTAACTATGGCTACACCTTC	CAWSVKGQRTNYGYTF
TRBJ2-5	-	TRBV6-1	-	TGTGCCAGCAGTGAATCAGGGGTTGAGACCCAGTACTTC	CASSESGVETQYF
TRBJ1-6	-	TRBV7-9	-	TGTGCCAGCAGCCGGGTGAATTCACCCCTCCACTTT	CASSRVNSPLHF